These 6 T cell receptor beta chains share one sample of origin, sequenced in a study of shared clonotypes between healthy human individuals. The protocol was immunoSEQ multiplex PCR, while the TCRdb copy is restricted to in-frame clones and leaves out a portion. This table has about a million clones, 65% to 80% appearing once. Sequencing used memory CD4+ T cells sorted from blood. Subset specified: CD45RA-negative fraction. All receptors derive from a man between 18 and 29 years old in good health.

The genes are TRBV19 and TRBJ1-1; 11 positions match TRBD1. CDR3 size: 15 residues. The germline gives CDR1 LNHDA, CDR2 SQIVND (reference sequence). The ends lost 6 bases at V and 1 base at J; junction bases unmatched: 4. The CDR3 nucleotides read TGTGCCAGTAGGGACAGGGGGCTACAGAACACTGAAGCTTTCTTT. Its translation is CASRDRGLQNTEAFF.

The chain links TRBV28 to TRBJ2-3, with 8 positions matching TRBD1. There are 14 residues in the CDR3. V gave up 7 bases and J gave up 0 bases; unmatched junction bases: 3. Germline V gene data show CDR1 as MDHEN and CDR2 as SYDVKM. As DNA, the CDR3 is TGTGCCAGCAAAACAGGGGGTAGCACAGATACGCAGTATTTT. Its protein product is CASKTGGSTDTQYF.

This chain joins TRBV2 and TRBJ2-7; tentatively, D is TRBD1 or TRBD2 (5 bases each). Trimming left V 6 bases short and J 3 bases short, with 12 bases between. The CDR3 is made up of 13 amino acids. In germline, CDR1 is SNHLY, CDR2 FYNNEI. The CDR3 nucleotides are TGTGCCAGCAGGATTCGGGACCGCTACGAGCAGTACTTC. The encoded protein is CASRIRDRYEQYF.

The chain joins TRBV29-1 to TRBJ2-3; D remains unclear. V lost 7 bases to trimming and J lost 6 bases, with 8 bases between them. The CDR3 runs 10 residues. CDR1 and CDR2 (germline): SQVTM, ANQGSEA. CDR3 bases: TGCAGCGCAGCCGAGGATACGCAGTATTTT. This translates into CSAAEDTQYF.

The V gene is TRBV28, the J gene TRBJ2-2; 7 bases line up with TRBD1. Unmatched junction bases numbered 7, after V lost 5 bases and J lost 1 base. CDR1 is MDHEN and CDR2 is SYDVKM in the germline V gene. This CDR3 contains 16 residues. This CDR3 reads CASSPVTGWNTGELFF. In DNA, the CDR3 is TGTGCCAGCAGTCCCGTGACAGGGTGGAACACCGGGGAGCTGTTTTTT.

The chain has TRBV9 and TRBJ1-1; 10 bases are shared with TRBD1. This CDR3 has 15 amino acids. Per germline, CDR1 SGDLS and CDR2 YYNGEE. J was trimmed by 5 bases and V by 3 bases; bases with no gene match: 7. The CDR3 coding sequence is TGTGCCAGCAGCGCCCCGGGACAGGGGAAGACTGAAGCTTTCTTT. It translates to CASSAPGQGKTEAFF.